This TCR beta chain came from a study of PD-1 blockade in classical Hodgkin lymphoma. About the study: On a schedule of every 2 weeks, patients received nivolumab 3 mg/kg intravenously. Whole-study findings and limits: At C4D1, TCR diversity had climbed significantly for CD4+ cells, though not for CD8+ cells. When nivolumab was started under 1 year after ASCT, patients were excluded.

A remark on this clone: Its antigen is not known.

V dropped 4 bases and J dropped 4 bases, with 12 bases sitting between them. CDR1 is SNHLY, CDR2 FYNNEI, per germline. The CDR3 totals 14 residues. Sequenced by immunoSEQ multiplex PCR; TCRdb stores in-frame clones only, minus some. This table holds about 58,000 clones, 80% to 95% found once. Every patient was affected by relapse after autologous stem cell transplantation, while exposure to brentuximab vedotin was not uniform. The sequence derives from a human donor with classical Hodgkin lymphoma. Sequenced material: peripheral blood mononuclear cells (PBMCs), taken before the second cycle of nivolumab. The genes are TRBV2 and TRBJ2-3; D might be TRBD2 (7 bases). This CDR3 is CASSVSGGADTQYF. The CDR3 DNA is TGTGCCAGCAGTGTATCGGGGGGCGCAGATACGCAGTATTTT.